Shown below are 30 T cell receptor beta chains from a single sample sequenced in a study of T-cell memory formation after mild COVID-19. TCRdb ran MiXCR on the 5' RACE reads and lists one entry per CDR3 protein. Here the sample spans 550,000 to 600,000 distinct CDR3 sequences, roughly 20% being singletons. Specimen: PBMCs or a T cell subset sorted from them (not recorded which). The receptors here all came from an adult woman who had mild COVID-19 (a few samples of this study predate the infection). Cell type and time point are not known.

The chain is built from TRBV5-6 and TRBJ2-3; 12 bases are shared with TRBD2. The CDR3 is 17 residues long. Germline V gene lookup returns CDR1 SGHDT and CDR2 YYEEEE. V lost 4 bases and J lost 6; bases outside the gene matches: 12. Here the CDR3 reads CASSTRTSGIGLDTQYF. As DNA, the CDR3 is TGTGCCAGCAGCACCAGGACTAGCGGGATTGGGTTGGATACGCAGTATTTT. The whole variable domain, filled in from reference TRBV5-6 and TRBJ2-3, reads DAGVTQSPTHLIKTRGQQVTLRCSPKSGHDTVSWYQQALGQGPQFIFQYYEEEERQRGNFPDRFSGHQFPNYSSELNVNALLLGDSALYLCASSTRTSGIGLDTQYFGPGTRLTVL.

This clonotype occurred a few times. The rearrangement links TRBV7-3 to TRBJ2-3; 7 nucleotides agree with TRBD2. V trimming: 8 bases; J trimming: 0 bases; junction bases outside the gene matches: 5. Germline assignment: CDR1 SGHTA and CDR2 FQGTGA. The CDR3 totals 14 residues. The CDR3 reads CASQAGLSTDTQYF. CDR3 in DNA: TGTGCCAGCCAAGCGGGATTGAGCACAGATACGCAGTATTTT.

The chain carries TRBV30 and TRBJ2-7, with 11 bases matching TRBD2. This CDR3 has 15 residues. The V gene's germline CDR1 is GTSNPN and CDR2 SVGIG (reference sequence). Losses at the gene ends were 3 bases for V and 2 bases for J; bases not matched to a gene: 6. CDR3 bases: TGTGCCTGGAGCGGGGGGACTAGCGGTCCCTACGAGCAGTACTTC. It codes for CAWSGGTSGPYEQYF. The variable domain in full, with the rest retrieved from reference TRBV30 and TRBJ2-7, is SQTIHQWPATLVQPVGSPLSLECTVEGTSNPNLYWYRQAAGRGLQLLFYSVGIGQISSEVPQNLSASRPQDRQFILSSKKLLLSDSGFYLCAWSGGTSGPYEQYFGPGTRLTVT.

This clonotype has just a few counts. The rearrangement uses TRBV2 and TRBJ1-1; no clear D. Trimming pared 6 bases from V and 0 bases from J, leaving 2 bases between. CDR1 SNHLY and CDR2 FYNNEI come from the germline V gene. There are 11 residues in the CDR3. This CDR3 reads CASRLNTEAFF. In DNA form, the CDR3 reads TGTGCCAGCAGGTTGAACACTGAAGCTTTCTTT.

The rearrangement links TRBV29-1 to TRBJ1-4, with D perhaps TRBD1 (5 bases). Germline CDR1 is SQVTM and CDR2 is ANQGSEA. The CDR3 consists of 13 residues. V dropped 7 bases and J dropped 8 bases, with 17 bases sitting between them. This CDR3 is CSAGGTGLEKLFF. CDR3 DNA sequence: TGCAGCGCCGGTGGGACGGGGTTGGAAAAACTGTTTTTT.

The rearrangement links TRBV9 to TRBJ2-7; the D gene is possibly TRBD1 (6 bases). This CDR3 spans 17 amino acids. Germline V lookup: CDR1 SGDLS, CDR2 YYNGEE. V lost 0 bases, J lost 3 bases, and 19 bases lay in between. Here the CDR3 reads CASSVAGTSVSRYEQYF. Written as DNA, the CDR3 is TGTGCCAGCAGCGTAGCAGGGACATCTGTAAGCCGCTACGAGCAGTACTTC.

This clonotype was detected a few times. The V and J genes are TRBV5-1 and TRBJ1-1; D perhaps matches TRBD1 (6 bases). V was trimmed by 6 bases and J by 4 bases, leaving 19 bases between them. The CDR3 contains 15 residues. CDR1 is SGHRS, CDR2 YFSETQ, per germline. The CDR3 nucleotides read TGCGCCAGCACCGCCGGAGGGGGGACGACCACTGAAGCTTTCTTT. It yields the protein CASTAGGGTTTEAFF.

The chain combines TRBV6-6 with TRBJ1-1, with a possible D match to TRBD1 (5 bases). Between the trimmed V and J ends, which lost 2 bases and 7 bases, there was a span of 8 bases. The CDR3 sequence is 12 residues long. The germline gives CDR1 MNHNY, CDR2 SVGAGI (reference sequence). The CDR3 loop is CASSYTGLEAFF. DNA of the CDR3: TGTGCCAGCAGTTACACGGGACTTGAAGCTTTCTTT.

This clonotype was observed a handful of times. The rearrangement joins TRBV15 to TRBJ1-4; 8 bases align to TRBD1. Unmatched junction bases numbered 7, after V lost 8 bases and J lost 8 bases. Germline-derived CDR1 and CDR2 are LNHNV and YYDKDF (reference sequence). CDR3 length: 13 amino acids. The CDR3 loop is CATWLAGGEKLFF. The CDR3 DNA sequence: TGTGCCACCTGGCTAGCAGGGGGCGAAAAACTGTTTTTT. Together with reference TRBV15 and TRBJ1-4, the CDR3 gives the full variable domain: DAMVIQNPRYQVTQFGKPVTLSCSQTLNHNVMYWYQQKSSQAPKLLFHYYDKDFNNEADTPDNFQSRRPNTSFCFLDIRSPGLGDTAMYLCATWLAGGEKLFFGSGTQLSVL.

V gene TRBV29-1 combines with J gene TRBJ1-2; unclear D gene. V gave up 0 bases and J gave up 4 bases, with 9 bases separating them. The CDR3 contains 13 residues. Germline lookup yields CDR1 SQVTM and CDR2 ANQGSEA. In DNA, the CDR3 is TGCAGCGTTGAAGATGGCGGGCTCTATGGCTACACCTTC. Translated: CSVEDGGLYGYTF.

This clonotype has just a few counts. The chain joins TRBV6-1 to TRBJ1-5; D ambiguous. Germline V CDR1 and CDR2: MNHNS, SASEGT. The ends were cut back, 11 bases at V and 0 bases at J, with 8 bases in the middle. The length of the CDR3 is 12 residues. For the CDR3, the DNA is TGTGCCGCTGGGCATAGCAATCAGCCCCAGCATTTT. Translating gives CAAGHSNQPQHF.

Details on this clonotype: Germline and junction disagree at one end, which may indicate a read error. This chain connects TRBV5-1 to TRBJ1-4; D is perhaps TRBD1 (6 bases). The germline V gene has CDR1 SGHRS and CDR2 YFSETQ. This CDR3 has 14 amino acids. CDR3 DNA: TGCGCCAGCAGTCAGGGGAGAACTAATGAAAAACTGTATTTT. Protein product: CASSQGRTNEKLYF.

V is TRBV13 and J is TRBJ1-2; a weak D match, TRBD1 (5 bases). This CDR3 comprises 14 residues. Germline V gives CDR1 PRHDT, CDR2 FYEKMQ (reference sequence). V was shortened by 3 bases and J by 5 bases, with 13 bases between the two germline ends. The CDR3 here is CASSLQRGQYGYTF. CDR3 sequence (DNA): TGTGCCAGCAGCTTGCAGCGGGGCCAATATGGCTACACCTTC.

This clonotype has a count of ten or more. This sequence joins TRBV5-1 and TRBJ2-3, with TRBD1 as a possible D gene (5 bases). V was shortened by 4 bases and J by 2 bases, with 11 bases between the two germline ends. This CDR3 is built from 14 residues. The germline gives CDR1 SGHRS, CDR2 YFSETQ. CDR3 in amino acids: CASSGDRFTDTQYF. The CDR3 nucleotides are TGCGCCAGCAGCGGTGACAGATTCACAGATACGCAGTATTTT.

The table lists this clonotype with a few counts. The V call is TRBV6-4, the J call TRBJ2-2; 8 bases are a match to TRBD2. CDR1 is MRHNA and CDR2 is SNTAGT in the germline V gene. The V segment lost 4 bases and the J segment 5 bases; nucleotides outside the gene matches: 6. The CDR3 covers 15 residues. DNA for the CDR3: TGTGCCAGCAGTGGGAAAGCGGGAGCGACCGGGGAGCTGTTTTTT. This codes for CASSGKAGATGELFF.

This clonotype has at least ten counts. This sequence joins TRBV7-3 and TRBJ1-1; no clear D gene. Deletions cut 6 bases from V and 4 bases from J, with 12 bases between. This CDR3 spans 13 amino acids. Germline V gene sequence: CDR1 SGHTA, CDR2 FQGTGA. The CDR3 DNA is TGTGCCAGCAGTCGACGACAAGGCACTGAAGCTTTCTTT. It translates to CASSRRQGTEAFF.

CDR3 residues: CASSQGIQKSRAFF. CDR3 bases: TGTGCCAGCAGCCAAGGAATTCAGAAATCCAGAGCTTTCTTT. The rearrangement uses TRBV4-2 and TRBJ1-1; D remains ambiguous. V was shortened by 1 base and J by 10 bases, with 16 bases between the two germline ends. Germline V gene data show CDR1 as LGHNA and CDR2 as YNFKEQ. The length of the CDR3 is 14 residues.

Comments on this clonotype: This may come from a read error, since a much larger clone is one base off. The V and J genes are TRBV7-3 and TRBJ1-5, with unresolved D. The V end was cut by 2 bases, the J end by 5 bases, with 7 bases between. This CDR3 has 13 residues. Germline assignment: CDR1 SGHTA and CDR2 FQGTGA. The CDR3 DNA reads TGTGCCAGCAGCTTAGTGCGGGATCAGCCCCAGCATTTT. Translating it yields CASSLVRDQPQHF.

The chain links TRBV7-9 to TRBJ2-5, with 7 bases fitting TRBD1. The germline V gene encodes CDR1 SEHNR and CDR2 FQNEAQ (reference sequence). The CDR3 is 13 residues long. V lost 3 bases to trimming and J lost 7 bases; unmatched junction nucleotides: 5. The CDR3 sequence is CASSFTGDGTQYF. The CDR3 DNA sequence: TGTGCCAGCAGCTTTACAGGGGACGGGACCCAGTACTTC.

This clonotype showed up just a few times. The DNA for the CDR3 is TGTGCCAGCAGCCAGACAGGGATCTATGGCTACACCTTC. Translation: CASSQTGIYGYTF. This chain joins TRBV7-3 and TRBJ1-2, with 7 bases matching TRBD1. Trimming removed 5 bases from V and 4 bases from J; junction bases left unmatched: 4. CDR1 and CDR2 from the germline V gene are SGHTA and FQGTGA. The CDR3 runs 13 residues. The full variable domain, with the rest looked up from reference TRBV7-3 and TRBJ1-2, is GAGVSQTPSNKVTEKGKYVELRCDPISGHTALYWYRQSLGQGPEFLIYFQGTGAADDSGLPNDRFFAVRPEGSVSTLKIQRTERGDSAVYLCASSQTGIYGYTFGSGTRLTVV.

V and J are TRBV10-3 and TRBJ2-5, with D tentatively TRBD1 (5 bases). Germline V gives CDR1 ENHRY, CDR2 SYGVKD. V was shortened by 4 bases and J by 2 bases, with 11 bases between the two germline ends. The CDR3 sequence is 14 residues long. This CDR3 is CAISVGQGQETQYF. The CDR3 bases are TGTGCCATCAGTGTGGGCCAGGGTCAAGAGACCCAGTACTTC.

The table lists this clonotype with a few counts. V and J are TRBV3-1 and TRBJ1-3; TRBD1 aligns across 9 bases. The germline gives CDR1 LGHDT, CDR2 YNNKEL (reference sequence). V was clipped by 4 bases and J by 4 bases; unmatched bases: 11. This CDR3 spans 17 amino acids. CDR3 nucleotide sequence: TGTGCCAGCAGCCCTGGGGGACAGGGAATAATCGGAAACACCATATATTTT. Residues: CASSPGGQGIIGNTIYF.

This chain uses TRBV5-1 with TRBJ2-1; 11 bases fit TRBD1. This CDR3 is 18 amino acids long. With V trimmed by 4 bases and J by 7 bases, 16 bases remained unmatched. The germline gives CDR1 SGHRS, CDR2 YFSETQ. The CDR3 DNA reads TGCGCCAGCAGCACCCCGGGCGTGGGGACAGGGGGTAGGAATGAGCAGTTCTTC. It is translated as CASSTPGVGTGGRNEQFF.

This clonotype turned up a few times. V usage is TRBV4-1 and J usage is TRBJ2-2; no definite D call. The CDR3 spans 16 residues. V was trimmed by 6 bases and J by 3 bases, leaving 17 bases between them. Germline CDR1 is MGHRA and CDR2 is YSYEKL. The CDR3 DNA reads TGCGCCAGCAGACAGTCTTCGGCACAGCACACCGGGGAGCTGTTTTTT. Amino acid sequence: CASRQSSAQHTGELFF.

The rearrangement links TRBV5-4 to TRBJ1-6; maybe TRBD1 (6 bases). Germline loops: CDR1 SGHNT, CDR2 YYREEE (reference sequence). V was trimmed by 1 base and J by 8 bases, leaving 16 bases between them. CDR3 length: 16 residues. The CDR3: CASSLRGQGRDSPLHF. The CDR3, as DNA: TGTGCCAGCAGCTTGCGGGGGCAAGGCAGAGATTCACCCCTCCACTTT.

This clonotype was counted ten times or more. The chain has TRBV12-3 or TRBV12-4 and TRBJ1-5; tentative D call: TRBD1 (5 bases). The CDR3 runs to 13 residues. Trimming stripped 3 bases from V and 4 bases from J, with 7 bases between. For the CDR3, the DNA is TGTGCCAGCAGTTTGACAGAGAATCAGCCCCAGCATTTT. Protein sequence: CASSLTENQPQHF.

The genes are TRBV5-1 and TRBJ1-6, with D possibly matching TRBD1 (5 bases). V gave up 3 bases and J gave up 5 bases, with 12 bases separating them. CDR3 size: 15 residues. In germline, CDR1 is SGHRS, CDR2 YFSETQ. The CDR3 nucleotides are TGCGCCAGCAGCTCAATAGGGGAGGATAATTCACCCCTCCACTTT. It codes for CASSSIGEDNSPLHF.

This clonotype was counted at least ten times. The chain joins TRBV4-1 to TRBJ2-5; D remains ambiguous. Germline V gives CDR1 MGHRA, CDR2 YSYEKL. The CDR3 sequence is 12 residues long. Trimming stripped 1 base from V and 4 bases from J, with 4 bases between. Here the CDR3 reads CASSQGPETQYF. The CDR3 DNA reads TGCGCCAGCAGCCAAGGCCCAGAGACCCAGTACTTC.

The CDR3 coding sequence is TGTGCCAGCAGCGGTTTCCCGGGATCGCAGTATTTT. Translation gives CASSGFPGSQYF. J is TRBJ2-3 and V is TRBV14, with a possible D match to TRBD2 (5 bases). The CDR3 sequence is 12 residues long. Germline V gene sequence: CDR1 SGHDN, CDR2 FVKESK. V lost 5 bases and J 10 bases, leaving 13 bases between the germline ends.

V usage is TRBV24-1 and J usage is TRBJ1-5; TRBD1 might be the D (5 bases). The CDR3 has 16 residues. Germline V gives CDR1 KGHDR, CDR2 SFDVKD. The V gene lost 3 bases and the J gene lost 3 bases, with 14 bases spanning the gap. The CDR3 DNA reads TGTGCCACCAGTGATCGCGGGACGGCTTACAATCAGCCCCAGCATTTT. As protein: CATSDRGTAYNQPQHF.